These 28 T cell receptor beta chains came from one sample sequenced in a study of T-cell memory formation after mild COVID-19. TCRdb redid the calling of the 5' RACE reads with MiXCR, one entry per CDR3 protein. The table has 84,000 or so distinct CDR3 sequences, roughly 13% seen once; the top ten hold roughly a third. The sequencing sample was made of PBMCs or a T cell subset sorted from them (not recorded which). Receptors originate from an adult woman who had mild COVID-19 (a few samples of this study predate the infection). Cell type and time point are not known.

The chain carries TRBV7-6 and TRBJ1-2; D may be TRBD1 (5 bases). V lost 1 base and J lost 0, with 15 bases in between. This CDR3 comprises 17 residues. Germline V gives CDR1 SGHVS, CDR2 FNYEAQ. The chain's CDR3 is CASSLGGPFSANYGYTF. As DNA, the CDR3 is TGTGCCAGCAGCTTAGGGGGACCTTTCAGCGCTAACTATGGCTACACCTTC. Combining the CDR3 with reference TRBV7-6 and TRBJ1-2 gives the whole variable domain GAGVSQSPRYKVTKRGQDVALRCDPISGHVSLYWYRQALGQGPEFLTYFNYEAQQDKSGLPNDRFSAERPEGSISTLTIQRTEQRDSAMYRCASSLGGPFSANYGYTFGSGTRLTVV.

This clonotype was counted a few times. This chain links TRBV7-6 with TRBJ2-5, with 8 bases fitting TRBD1. Looked up from germline, CDR1 is SGHVS and CDR2 is FNYEAQ. V was clipped by 5 bases and J by 1 base; unmatched bases: 12. The CDR3 sequence is 17 residues long. The chain's CDR3 is CASSQFTGTGFQETQYF. CDR3 in DNA: TGTGCCAGCAGCCAATTCACCGGGACAGGTTTCCAAGAGACCCAGTACTTC.

This clonotype was seen more than once but under ten times. This chain connects TRBV15 to TRBJ2-7, with 7 bases identical to TRBD1. V was clipped by 5 bases and J by 6 bases; unmatched bases: 10. Germline lookup yields CDR1 LNHNV and CDR2 YYDKDF (reference sequence). The CDR3 covers 14 residues. The CDR3 loop is CATSPRNDRAEQYF. For the CDR3, the DNA is TGTGCCACCAGCCCAAGGAATGACAGGGCCGAGCAGTACTTC.

The chain uses TRBV28 and TRBJ1-1; no firm D call. The length of the CDR3 is 13 residues. The germline CDR1 and CDR2 sequences are MDHEN and SYDVKM. Trimming took 3 bases from V and 5 from J, leaving 10 bases between them. CDR3 in DNA: TGTGCCAGCAGTTTTCTACAGAAGACTGAAGCTTTCTTT. Translating it yields CASSFLQKTEAFF. Complete variable domain (other parts from reference TRBV28 and TRBJ1-1): DVKVTQSSRYLVKRTGEKVFLECVQDMDHENMFWYRQDPGLGLRLIYFSYDVKMKEKGDIPEGYSVSREKKERFSLILESASTNQTSMYLCASSFLQKTEAFFGQGTRLTVV.

The chain combines TRBV29-1 with TRBJ2-7; TRBD1 matches 8 bases. The CDR3 consists of 14 residues. The V gene's germline CDR1 is SQVTM and CDR2 ANQGSEA. With V trimmed by 3 bases and J by 5 bases, 9 bases remained unmatched. CDR3 region: CSVDTGTGQHEQYF. CDR3 coding DNA: TGCAGCGTTGATACCGGGACAGGTCAACACGAGCAGTACTTC.

The chain recombines TRBV7-2 with TRBJ2-7, with D perhaps being TRBD1 or TRBD2 (5 bases each). The CDR3 has 14 amino acids. Germline CDR1 is SGHTA and CDR2 is FQGNSA. V gave up 3 bases and J gave up 2 bases, with 11 bases separating them. CDR3 sequence: CASSFYQGPYEQYF. The DNA for the CDR3 is TGTGCCAGCAGCTTTTATCAGGGACCCTACGAGCAGTACTTC. The whole variable domain, filled in from reference TRBV7-2 and TRBJ2-7, reads GAGVSQSPSNKVTEKGKDVELRCDPISGHTALYWYRQSLGQGLEFLIYFQGNSAPDKSGLPSDRFSAERTGGSVSTLTIQRTQQEDSAVYLCASSFYQGPYEQYFGPGTRLTVT.

The rearrangement joins TRBV4-1 to TRBJ2-1; TRBD1 aligns across 11 bases. The length of the CDR3 is 15 residues. V gave up 7 bases and J gave up 10 bases; unmatched junction bases: 12. Germline-derived CDR1 and CDR2 are MGHRA and YSYEKL. Here the CDR3 DNA reads TGCGCCAGCACGCAAACGGGACAGGGGGTGGGGGAGCAGTTCTTC. As protein: CASTQTGQGVGEQFF.

This sequence joins TRBV13 and TRBJ1-5; maybe TRBD1 (6 bases). Trimming took off 6 bases at V and 5 bases at J, with 17 bases between the two ends. Looked up from germline, CDR1 is PRHDT and CDR2 is FYEKMQ (reference sequence). CDR3 size: 15 residues. The CDR3 region has the DNA TGTGCCAGCAGTAGACGGGACACGGGGTATCAGCCCCAGCATTTT. It translates to CASSRRDTGYQPQHF.

The chain joins TRBV13 to TRBJ2-5; 8 bases fit TRBD1. V was clipped by 4 bases and J by 0 bases; unmatched bases: 4. The CDR3 totals 15 residues. The germline V gene encodes CDR1 PRHDT and CDR2 FYEKMQ (reference sequence). CDR3 coding DNA: TGTGCCAGCAGCTCCTACAGGGGGGACCAAGAGACCCAGTACTTC. Its protein is CASSSYRGDQETQYF.

The chain uses TRBV30 and TRBJ1-1; 8 bases fit TRBD1. Trimming took 2 bases from V and 4 from J; bases not matched to a gene: 6. The CDR3 is made up of 14 amino acids. Germline V gene data show CDR1 as GTSNPN and CDR2 as SVGIG (reference sequence). As DNA, the CDR3 is TGTGCCTGGAGTATTGGACAGGGAGGCACTGAAGCTTTCTTT. Protein: CAWSIGQGGTEAFF.

The chain links TRBV24-1 to TRBJ2-2; maybe TRBD2 (5 bases). CDR1 and CDR2 from the germline V gene are KGHDR and SFDVKD. The CDR3 runs 13 residues. Between the trimmed V and J ends, which lost 7 bases and 6 bases, there was a span of 11 bases. The CDR3 loop is CATSREEAGELFF. The CDR3, as DNA: TGTGCCACCAGCCGGGAAGAGGCCGGGGAGCTGTTTTTT.

This clonotype was recorded many times. V is TRBV5-6 and J is TRBJ2-1; D ambiguous. V was cut by 3 bases and J by 7 bases, with 5 bases left in between. This CDR3 is built from 11 residues. From germline, CDR1 is SGHDT and CDR2 YYEEEE. The CDR3 DNA follows: TGTGCCAGCAGCTCCTTTAATGAGCAGTTCTTC. It codes for CASSSFNEQFF.

This clonotype was seen a few times. The chain has TRBV20-1 and TRBJ2-7, with 10 nucleotides matching TRBD1. The CDR3 is 15 amino acids. Looked up from germline, CDR1 is DFQATT and CDR2 is SNEGSKA (reference sequence). J gave up 1 base and V 4 bases, and 7 bases lay outside the gene matches. CDR3 protein: CSATPGQGLSYEQYF. Written as DNA, the CDR3 is TGCAGTGCTACCCCGGGACAGGGGCTATCCTACGAGCAGTACTTC.

The rearrangement joins TRBV5-6 to TRBJ2-3, with a weak D call TRBD1 (7 bases). CDR1 and CDR2 from the germline V gene are SGHDT and YYEEEE. This CDR3 has 15 residues. Trimming left V 0 bases short and J 6 bases short, with 14 bases between. In DNA form, the CDR3 reads TGTGCCAGCAGCTTGGTGGAGGGGGCGGGTGATACGCAGTATTTT. It specifies CASSLVEGAGDTQYF. Full variable domain (missing parts from reference TRBV5-6 and TRBJ2-3): DAGVTQSPTHLIKTRGQQVTLRCSPKSGHDTVSWYQQALGQGPQFIFQYYEEEERQRGNFPDRFSGHQFPNYSSELNVNALLLGDSALYLCASSLVEGAGDTQYFGPGTRLTVL.

In this sample, this clonotype turned up a few times. The chain recombines TRBV7-9 with TRBJ2-7; 8 bases are shared with TRBD2. Germline lookup yields CDR1 SEHNR and CDR2 FQNEAQ (reference sequence). With 5 bases clipped from V and 4 bases from J, the junction kept 4 bases outside the gene matches. The CDR3 totals 13 residues. This CDR3 is CASSQSGSYEQYF. DNA for the CDR3: TGTGCCAGCAGCCAAAGCGGGAGTTACGAGCAGTACTTC. Filled out from reference TRBV7-9 and TRBJ2-7, the complete variable domain reads DTGVSQNPRHKITKRGQNVTFRCDPISEHNRLYWYRQTLGQGPEFLTYFQNEAQLEKSRLLSDRFSAERPKGSFSTLEIQRTEQGDSAMYLCASSQSGSYEQYFGPGTRLTVT.

The table lists this clonotype with many counts. CDR3 nucleotide sequence: TGTGCCAGTTTTGAGCGGAGCGATACGCAGTATTTT. Amino acids: CASFERSDTQYF. V usage is TRBV6-5 and J usage is TRBJ2-3; a weak D match, TRBD2 (5 bases). CDR1 and CDR2 from the germline V gene are MNHEY and SVGAGI. The CDR3 has 12 residues. The V end was cut by 9 bases, the J end by 6 bases, with 13 bases between.

This clonotype was detected a few times. V gene TRBV7-9 combines with J gene TRBJ2-3; TRBD1 aligns across 7 bases. Germline V gives CDR1 SEHNR, CDR2 FQNEAQ (reference sequence). CDR3 length equals 14 residues. The V and J ends lost 5 bases and 2 bases, in that order; junction bases with no gene match: 4. The CDR3 region is CASSHRGYTDTQYF. DNA for the CDR3: TGTGCCAGCAGCCACAGGGGATACACAGATACGCAGTATTTT.

This clonotype was found once. Written as DNA, the CDR3 is TGCGCCAGCAGCCAAGAGATAGGAAAACTGTTTTTT. Protein: CASSQEIGKLFF. The chain employs TRBV4-1 and TRBJ1-4; unclear D gene. The ends were cut back, 0 bases at V and 10 bases at J, with 6 bases in the middle. The CDR3 totals 12 residues. Germline loops: CDR1 MGHRA, CDR2 YSYEKL.

This clonotype was counted at least ten times. V is TRBV7-9 and J is TRBJ2-1; TRBD2 aligns across 12 bases. J lost 5 bases, V lost 4 bases, and 12 bases had no gene match. Germline loops: CDR1 SEHNR, CDR2 FQNEAQ (reference sequence). This CDR3 region has 18 residues. DNA for the CDR3: TGTGCCAGCAGCTGGCCTCCTCCGGGACTAGCGGGCGACAATGAGCAGTTCTTC. Translated, it gives CASSWPPPGLAGDNEQFF.

The chain is built from TRBV5-1 and TRBJ2-3; 13 positions match TRBD2. V was pared by 4 bases and J by 5 bases, with 10 bases of the junction left unmatched. CDR3 length: 17 amino acids. From germline, CDR1 is SGHRS and CDR2 YFSETQ. In DNA, the CDR3 is TGCGCCAGCAGCCCCCGGACTAGCGGGAGAGTCGAAGATACGCAGTATTTT. Protein sequence: CASSPRTSGRVEDTQYF.

The chain's CDR3 is CSVAQWGEQYF. The CDR3 bases are TGCAGCGTTGCTCAGTGGGGCGAGCAGTACTTC. V and J are TRBV29-1 and TRBJ2-7; D is ambiguous. The CDR3 totals 11 residues. Trimming stripped 4 bases from V and 6 bases from J, with 10 bases between. CDR1 and CDR2 from the germline V gene are SQVTM and ANQGSEA.

This clonotype has a count of ten or more. The J gene is TRBJ2-1, the V gene TRBV12-3 or TRBV12-4; no definite D call. The V end lost 5 bases, the J end lost 10 bases, and 12 bases lay between the germline ends. The CDR3 loop spans 12 amino acids. The CDR3 protein is CASSPRPREQFF. CDR3 bases: TGTGCCAGCAGTCCTAGGCCAAGGGAGCAGTTCTTC.

This clonotype was seen more than once but under ten times. CDR3: CASSSPGQGQTTDTQYF. The CDR3 bases are TGTGCCAGCAGCTCCCCGGGACAGGGGCAGACCACAGATACGCAGTATTTT. The chain joins TRBV7-9 to TRBJ2-3, with 10 bases fitting TRBD1. Germline V gene lookup returns CDR1 SEHNR and CDR2 FQNEAQ (reference sequence). V shed 4 bases, J shed 2 bases, and the junction held 9 bases outside the gene matches. This CDR3 is 17 amino acids long.

V usage is TRBV29-1 and J usage is TRBJ2-7, with TRBD2 identical over 7 bases. This CDR3 region has 14 residues. CDR1 is SQVTM, CDR2 ANQGSEA, per germline. The trim removed 1 base at V and 1 base at J, leaving 4 bases unmatched. CDR3 nucleotide sequence: TGCAGCGTTGAAGGGGAGGGCCGATCCTACGAGCAGTACTTC. This translates into CSVEGEGRSYEQYF.

V usage is TRBV11-3 and J usage is TRBJ2-3, with 11 nucleotides matching TRBD2. The germline CDR1 and CDR2 sequences are SGHNT and YENEEA. CDR3 length: 16 amino acids. With 4 bases clipped from V and 3 bases from J, the junction kept 6 bases outside the gene matches. The CDR3 DNA sequence: TGTGCCAGCAGCTCAACTAGCGGGAGTGAAACAGATACGCAGTATTTT. Translation: CASSSTSGSETDTQYF.

The V gene is TRBV3-1, the J gene TRBJ2-5, with D perhaps TRBD1 (5 bases). The CDR3 runs 13 residues. Germline-derived CDR1 and CDR2 are LGHDT and YNNKEL (reference sequence). Trimming removed 6 bases from V and 3 bases from J, with 11 bases in between. CDR3 nucleotide sequence: TGTGCCAGCAGAACAGGAGTAGAAGAGACCCAGTACTTC. Residues: CASRTGVEETQYF.

This clonotype was detected a few times. The CDR3 loop is CASSLKVGESAYEQYF. Here the CDR3 DNA reads TGCGCCAGCAGCTTGAAGGTGGGGGAGTCCGCCTACGAGCAGTACTTC. V and J are TRBV5-1 and TRBJ2-7; D is tentatively TRBD1 or TRBD2 (5 bases each). The germline V gene has CDR1 SGHRS and CDR2 YFSETQ. The V end was cut by 1 base, the J end by 2 bases, with 16 bases between. The CDR3 has 16 residues.

The chain combines TRBV15 with TRBJ2-4; D call uncertain. From germline, CDR1 is LNHNV and CDR2 YYDKDF (reference sequence). Trimming cost V 3 bases and J 1 base, with 13 bases left between them. The CDR3 loop spans 16 amino acids. CDR3 region: CATSSRTLGAKNIQYF. The CDR3 DNA reads TGTGCCACCAGCAGCCGGACGCTTGGGGCCAAAAACATTCAGTACTTC.